This T cell receptor (beta chain) was sequenced in a study of cytotoxic CD8 clonotypes in ibrutinib-treated CLL. Whole-study context: Roughly 25 partial and 2 complete responses; at median 68 months, roughly 15 remitted, about twelve progressed.

Some clones are missing from TCRdb's copy, which holds only in-frame ones; the method was immunoSEQ multiplex PCR. The data hold 140,000 to 150,000 clones, with about 78% observed a single time. Sequencing used PBMCs, obtained after 24 months of ibrutinib treatment. The sequence was obtained from a human donor with chronic lymphocytic leukemia.

CDR3 sequence: CASSFAGDGYTF. The CDR3 region has the DNA TGTGCCAGCAGTTTTGCCGGCGATGGCTACACCTTC. The chain recombines TRBV7-2 with TRBJ1-2; unclear D gene. This CDR3 comprises 12 residues. Germline V gene sequence: CDR1 SGHTA, CDR2 FQGNSA. Trimming shortened V by 6 bases and J by 6 bases, and 11 bases separated the two germline ends.